This TCR beta chain was retrieved from a study of memory CD4+ T cells and cytomegalovirus serostatus. Study details: Of the healthy Belgian adults, 9 were CMV seropositive and more than 20 seronegative. General observations from the study: Of 164 reported CMV TCRbeta sequences, under 70 were found in memory CD4+ repertoires.

Single viable CD3+CD4+CD8-CD45RO+ cells were sorted as the memory CD4+ T cells. CD4+ T cells were isolated by positive magnetic selection. A note on this clone: Antigen: not known.

The CDR3 runs to 17 residues. Looked up from germline, CDR1 is SGHAT and CDR2 is FQNNGV. V dropped 1 base and J dropped 1 base, with 14 bases sitting between them. As processed by the authors: Out-of-frame sequences were removed, leaving 2 million to 2.5 million distinct TCRbeta sequences. Clones were read by immunoSEQ multiplex PCR, and TCRdb kept only the in-frame ones, dropping some. V, J and clone size were drawn from that table, and D and trimming were deduced from the DNA. The data show 50,000 to 65,000 clones, roughly three quarters seen once. This chain connects TRBV11-2 to TRBJ1-5; weak D call: TRBD1 (5 bases). The receptor was isolated from an adult in good health and CMV-seronegative. Sequences were obtained from memory CD4+ T cells from blood. CDR3 loop: CASSLGGGEESNQPQHF. CDR3 coding DNA: TGTGCCAGCAGCTTAGGGGGGGGTGAAGAAAGCAATCAGCCCCAGCATTTT.